A selection of T cell receptor beta chains follows, all from one sample in a study of blood T cell repertoires in COVID-19. Clones were sequenced by immunoSEQ multiplex PCR, and TCRdb holds only the in-frame ones, with some missing. The sample has 81,000 or so clones, 70% to 90% seen once; the top ten hold roughly 9.3%. Material for sequencing was peripheral blood. The source of these receptors is a man aged 45-65 years with COVID-19, enrolled during active disease. CDR3s include the opening cysteine and the closing phenylalanine or tryptophan. The D gene is left open where the match is weak. Expanded clones get a size class; other rows say once, few or many, or leave the size out.

j_gene | d_gene | v_gene | abundance | CDR3aa | CDR3nt
TRBJ2-2 | TRBD1 | TRBV19 | few | CASSIRTGRKSNTGELFF | TGTGCCAGTAGTATTAGGACAGGAAGAAAGAGTAACACCGGGGAGCTGTTTTTT
TRBJ2-3 | TRBD2 | TRBV5-1 | - | CASSLGLAGITDTQYF | TGCGCCAGCAGCCTGGGACTAGCGGGAATCACAGATACGCAGTATTTT
TRBJ2-1 | - | TRBV29-1 | - | CSAWGQGLHNEQFF | TGCAGCGCCTGGGGGCAGGGGCTTCACAATGAGCAGTTCTTC
TRBJ2-1 | TRBD1 | TRBV18 | - | CASSPPSGQAYNEQFF | TGTGCCAGCTCACCACCCTCTGGACAGGCCTACAATGAGCAGTTCTTC
TRBJ1-1 | - | TRBV7-9 | - | CASSRNSAEGAEAFF | TGTGCCAGCAGCCGAAATTCGGCGGAGGGCGCTGAAGCTTTCTTT
TRBJ2-7 | - | TRBV5-1 | once | CASSLVEGGGYEQYF | TGCGCCAGCAGCTTGGTGGAGGGTGGGGGCTACGAGCAGTACTTC
TRBJ1-6 | TRBD1 | TRBV5-1 | - | CASSLSVRGQGSSPLHF | TGCGCCAGCAGCTTATCCGTCAGAGGACAGGGGTCGTCACCCCTCCACTTT
TRBJ1-5 | - | TRBV30 | - | CAWSVQGGNQPQHF | TGTGCCTGGAGTGTCCAGGGTGGCAATCAGCCCCAGCATTTT
TRBJ1-2 | TRBD1 | TRBV5-8 | - | CASSPQDRAMVGHGYTF | TGTGCCAGCAGCCCCCAGGACAGGGCGATGGTGGGACATGGCTACACCTTC
TRBJ2-7 | TRBD1 | TRBV7-2 | - | CAIDRAYEQYF | TGTGCCATTGACAGGGCTTACGAGCAGTACTTC
TRBJ1-1 | - | TRBV19 | - | CASSQRASTEAFF | TGTGCCAGTAGCCAGAGGGCGAGCACTGAAGCTTTCTTT
TRBJ2-7 | TRBD2 | TRBV7-2 | - | CASSTGGTLAAYEQYF | TGTGCCAGCAGCACCGGGGGGACACTAGCGGCATACGAGCAGTACTTC
TRBJ2-1 | - | TRBV28 | - | CASSPTRGFNEQFF | TGTGCCAGCAGTCCTACTAGGGGGTTTAATGAGCAGTTCTTC
TRBJ1-1 | TRBD1 | TRBV9 | - | CASSAGQVNTEAFF | TGTGCCAGCAGCGCGGGACAGGTGAACACTGAAGCTTTCTTT
TRBJ2-1 | - | TRBV28 | - | CASSLQRSPYNEQFF | TGTGCCAGCAGTTTACAGCGGTCCCCCTACAATGAGCAGTTCTTC
TRBJ2-7 | - | TRBV5-1 | - | CASSPSSREQYF | TGCGCCAGCAGCCCGAGTAGTCGGGAGCAGTACTTC
TRBJ2-7 | TRBD2 | TRBV28 | - | CASSLGPLTSGRYEQYF | TGTGCCAGCAGTTTGGGGCCCTTGACTAGCGGGAGGTACGAGCAGTACTTC
TRBJ2-5 | TRBD2 | TRBV19 | - | CASSPQTGRSETQYF | TGTGCCAGTAGTCCCCAGACCGGGAGGAGCGAGACCCAGTACTTC
TRBJ1-1 | TRBD1 | TRBV5-1 | few | CASSTDRVETEAFF | TGCGCCAGCAGCACCGACAGGGTGGAAACTGAAGCTTTCTTT
TRBJ2-5 | TRBD2 | TRBV5-1 | - | CASSGTSGETQYF | TGCGCCAGCAGCGGGACTAGTGGAGAGACCCAGTACTTC
TRBJ2-1 | - | TRBV28 | - | CASRDWGHEQFF | TGTGCCAGCAGGGACTGGGGGCATGAGCAGTTCTTC
TRBJ2-3 | TRBD2 | TRBV19 | - | CASRLRTSGSTDTQYF | TGTGCCAGTAGACTCCGGACTAGCGGGAGCACAGATACGCAGTATTTT
TRBJ2-1 | TRBD2 | TRBV28 | - | CASSLGDWSASGKQFF | TGTGCCAGCAGTTTAGGCGACTGGTCGGCTAGCGGTAAGCAGTTCTTC
TRBJ2-2 | - | TRBV28 | - | CASSLRGIMNTGELFF | TGTGCCAGCAGTTTGCGAGGGATCATGAACACCGGGGAGCTGTTTTTT
TRBJ2-2 | TRBD2 | TRBV20-1 | - | CSASPRTSGVGELFF | TGCAGTGCTAGTCCCAGGACTAGCGGGGTCGGGGAGCTGTTTTTT
TRBJ2-7 | - | TRBV7-8 | few | CASSLGGANTYEQYF | TGTGCCAGCAGCTTAGGAGGAGCGAATACCTACGAGCAGTACTTC
TRBJ2-1 | TRBD1 | TRBV5-1 | once | CASSLEGQGVNEQFF | TGCGCCAGCAGCTTGGAAGGACAGGGAGTTAATGAGCAGTTCTTC
TRBJ1-6 | TRBD1 | TRBV7-3 | few | CASSAAGQGNSPLHF | TGTGCCAGCAGCGCGGCGGGACAGGGCAATTCACCCCTCCACTTT
TRBJ1-2 | - | TRBV28 | - | CASSFNGDRANYGYTF | TGTGCCAGCAGTTTTAACGGGGATCGGGCTAACTATGGCTACACCTTC
TRBJ2-7 | TRBD1 | TRBV9 | - | CASSSGQGRFYEQYF | TGTGCCAGCAGCAGCGGACAGGGGAGGTTCTACGAGCAGTACTTC
TRBJ2-3 | TRBD1 | TRBV24-1 | - | CATSDPGQGTDTQYF | TGTGCCACCAGTGACCCAGGACAGGGCACAGATACGCAGTATTTT
TRBJ1-3 | - | TRBV14 | - | CASSRTTGSGNTIYF | TGTGCCAGCAGCCGCACAACAGGGAGTGGAAACACCATATATTTT
TRBJ2-4 | - | TRBV5-6 | - | CASSTLARAKNIQYF | TGTGCCAGCAGCACCTTAGCGAGAGCCAAAAACATTCAGTACTTC
TRBJ2-1 | - | TRBV7-2 | - | CASSLDAGSSYNEQFF | TGTGCCAGCAGCTTAGATGCGGGGAGCTCCTACAATGAGCAGTTCTTC
TRBJ2-1 | TRBD1 | TRBV6-1 | - | CASSEGTGGHNEQFF | TGTGCCAGCAGTGAAGGGACAGGGGGTCACAATGAGCAGTTCTTC
TRBJ2-7 | TRBD1 | TRBV5-6 | - | CASSGGQGVFYEQYF | TGTGCCAGCAGCGGCGGACAGGGGGTTTTCTACGAGCAGTACTTC
TRBJ2-5 | TRBD2 | TRBV2 | - | CASSGGLAVQETQYF | TGTGCCAGCAGTGGGGGACTAGCGGTACAAGAGACCCAGTACTTC
TRBJ2-3 | - | TRBV11-2 | - | CASSRIGTGADTQYF | TGTGCCAGCAGCCGCATTGGAACGGGAGCCGATACGCAGTATTTT
TRBJ2-1 | TRBD2 | TRBV12-5 | - | CASGLVTSGRHNEQFF | TGTGCTAGTGGTTTGGTAACTAGCGGGCGACACAATGAGCAGTTCTTC
TRBJ2-7 | - | TRBV7-8 | - | CASSLIDLYEQYF | TGTGCCAGCAGCTTAATAGATTTGTACGAGCAGTACTTC
TRBJ2-3 | TRBD2 | TRBV7-2 | - | CASGTRVPSGPDTQYF | TGTGCCAGCGGAACAAGAGTCCCTAGCGGCCCAGATACGCAGTATTTT
TRBJ1-2 | - | TRBV28 | - | CASIPSSRRYGYTF | TGTGCCAGCATTCCCTCAAGCCGTCGATATGGCTACACCTTC
TRBJ2-1 | - | TRBV18 | - | CASSRRGLGDNEQFF | TGTGCCAGCTCACGGCGGGGTTTGGGCGACAATGAGCAGTTCTTC
TRBJ2-2 | - | TRBV27 | - | CASSLSLNTGELFF | TGTGCCAGCAGTTTAAGCTTGAACACCGGGGAGCTGTTTTTT
TRBJ2-5 | - | TRBV6-5 | - | CASSWTSQETQYF | TGTGCCAGCAGTTGGACATCTCAAGAGACCCAGTACTTC
TRBJ1-4 | TRBD1 | TRBV2 | - | CASRGQGNEKLFF | TGTGCCAGCAGGGGACAGGGTAATGAAAAACTGTTTTTT